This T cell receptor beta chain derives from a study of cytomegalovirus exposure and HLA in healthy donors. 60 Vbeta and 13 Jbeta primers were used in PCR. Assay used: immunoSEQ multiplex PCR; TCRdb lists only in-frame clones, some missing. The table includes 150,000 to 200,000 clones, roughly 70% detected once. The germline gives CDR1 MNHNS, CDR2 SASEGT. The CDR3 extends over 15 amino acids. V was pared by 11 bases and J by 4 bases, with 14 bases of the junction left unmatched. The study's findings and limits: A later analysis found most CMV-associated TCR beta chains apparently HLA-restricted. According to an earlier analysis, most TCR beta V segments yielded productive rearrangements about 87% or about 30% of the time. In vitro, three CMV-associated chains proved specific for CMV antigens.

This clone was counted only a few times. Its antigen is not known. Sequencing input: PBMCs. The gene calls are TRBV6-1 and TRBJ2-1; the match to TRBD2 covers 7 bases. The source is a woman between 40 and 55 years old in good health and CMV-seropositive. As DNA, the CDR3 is TGTGCCTCTTATTTAAGCAGCGGGGTATACAATGAGCAGTTCTTC. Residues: CASYLSSGVYNEQFF.